A single sample gave rise to the 23 T cell receptor beta chains below, sequenced in a study of CD8+CD57+ T cells in acquired aplastic anemia. Genomic DNA provided the template from which TCR beta VDJ and CDR3 profiles were obtained. TCRdb re-derived calls from the reads in MiXCR, one entry per CDR3 protein. Of more than 150,000 distinct CDR3 sequences in the sample, 45% to 50% were seen once. Material for sequencing was sorted CD4+, CD8+, or CD8+CD57+ T cells (not recorded which) from PBMCs. The source is a human donor in good health.

This clonotype has only one observation. Lacking the conserved final phenylalanine or tryptophan, this CDR3 likely reflects a read error. V and J are TRBV18 and TRBJ2-7; D not resolved. This CDR3 has 12 residues. V dropped 4 bases and J dropped 0 bases, with 4 bases sitting between them. The germline V gene encodes CDR1 KGHSH and CDR2 LQKENI. The CDR3 coding sequence is TGTGCCAGCTCACTCGCCTCCTACGAGCAGTACTCC. This codes for CASSLASYEQYS.

Details on this clonotype: This may come from a read error, since a much larger clone is one base off. The chain uses TRBV20-1 and TRBJ1-4; a weak D match, TRBD1 (6 bases). Per germline, CDR1 DFQATT and CDR2 SNEGSKA (reference sequence). Trimming took off 3 bases at V and 8 bases at J, with 13 bases between the two ends. This CDR3 region has 13 residues. CDR3 DNA sequence: TGCAGTGCTAGTCATCAGAGGGGGGAAAAACTGTTTTTT. Translating it yields CSASHQRGEKLFF.

The CDR3 protein is CASSDRQASYEQYF. The CDR3 nucleotides read TGTGCCAGCAGCGACAGACAGGCGTCCTACGAGCAGTACTTC. The rearrangement links TRBV2 to TRBJ2-7; tentatively, D is TRBD1 (6 bases). The V gene lost 6 bases and the J gene lost 1 base, with 13 bases spanning the gap. Germline CDR1 is SNHLY and CDR2 is FYNNEI. The CDR3 has 14 residues.

The chain couples TRBV7-2 to TRBJ2-7, with D possibly matching TRBD2 (6 bases). CDR3 length: 13 amino acids. Germline CDR1 reads SGHTA; CDR2 reads FQGNSA. Trimming cost V 5 bases and J 6 bases, with 14 bases left between them. This CDR3 reads CASSPTSNLEQYF. The DNA for the CDR3 is TGTGCCAGCAGCCCCACTAGCAATCTCGAGCAGTACTTC.

This clonotype was seen a handful of times. The V call is TRBV5-1, the J call TRBJ2-1, with 8 bases lining up with TRBD1. Per germline, CDR1 SGHRS and CDR2 YFSETQ. The CDR3 is made up of 17 amino acids. V shed 3 bases and J 9 bases; nucleotides not matched to a gene: 17. CDR3 coding DNA: TGCGCCAGCAGCTCCCGACAGGGGCTGGGGTCCGCCGGTGAGCAGTTCTTC. Translated: CASSSRQGLGSAGEQFF. The variable domain in full, with the rest retrieved from reference TRBV5-1 and TRBJ2-1, is KAGVTQTPRYLIKTRGQQVTLSCSPISGHRSVSWYQQTPGQGLQFLFEYFSETQRNKGNFPGRFSGRQFSNSRSEMNVSTLELGDSALYLCASSSRQGLGSAGEQFFGPGTRLTVL.

Notes on this clonotype: The junction and the germline gene differ at one end; a read error may be behind it. The chain is built from TRBV5-1 and TRBJ2-7; possibly TRBD2 for D (5 bases). The CDR3 runs to 14 residues. Germline V lookup: CDR1 SGHRS, CDR2 YFSETQ. CDR3 sequence (DNA): TGCGCCATCAGCTTTCGGGGAGTCTCCTACGAGCAGTACTTC. Translating gives CAISFRGVSYEQYF.

In this sample, this clonotype turned up many times. The chain has TRBV5-6 and TRBJ1-2, with a tentative D call TRBD1 (5 bases). The CDR3 extends over 14 amino acids. Germline assignment: CDR1 SGHDT and CDR2 YYEEEE. Trimming stripped 5 bases from V and 4 bases from J, with 15 bases between. In DNA, the CDR3 is TGTGCCAGCAGAGAAACGGGGGATGGCTATGGCTACACCTTC. Encoded protein: CASRETGDGYGYTF.

The V and J genes are TRBV5-1 and TRBJ2-3; D gene uncertain. CDR1 is SGHRS, CDR2 YFSETQ, per germline. CDR3 size: 14 residues. Trimming stripped 4 bases from V and 3 bases from J, with 12 bases between. The CDR3 reads CASSEALGTDTQYF. The CDR3 nucleotides read TGCGCCAGCAGCGAGGCGTTGGGGACAGATACGCAGTATTTT.

This clonotype was counted a few times. This chain joins TRBV5-6 and TRBJ1-2; the D is unclear. This CDR3 is built from 15 residues. The V gene's germline CDR1 is SGHDT and CDR2 YYEEEE. V was shortened by 2 bases and J by 3 bases, with 14 bases between the two germline ends. The CDR3 sequence: CASSLVGSSDYGYTF. The CDR3 DNA follows: TGTGCCAGCAGCTTAGTGGGCAGTTCCGACTATGGCTACACCTTC.

This clonotype was observed many times. The chain is built from TRBV19 and TRBJ2-5; D not resolved. Per the germline V gene, CDR1 is LNHDA and CDR2 is SQIVND (reference sequence). Trimming left V 5 bases short and J 7 bases short, with 14 bases between. The CDR3 is made up of 13 amino acids. Here the CDR3 reads CASSGPFLGTQYF. The CDR3 DNA sequence: TGTGCCAGTAGTGGGCCCTTTCTCGGGACCCAGTACTTC.

The J gene is TRBJ2-1, the V gene TRBV11-2, with D maybe TRBD1 (6 bases). Per germline, CDR1 SGHAT and CDR2 FQNNGV. The CDR3 has 16 amino acids. Trimming removed 2 bases at V and 7 bases at J, with 18 bases between. CDR3 DNA sequence: TGTGCCAGCAGCTTATCAGGGGCAGATTGGGGGAATGAGCAGTTCTTC. Protein product: CASSLSGADWGNEQFF.

The chain couples TRBV29-1 to TRBJ2-7; D is uncertain. Trimming pared 3 bases from V and 7 bases from J, leaving 19 bases between. Per the germline V gene, CDR1 is SQVTM and CDR2 is ANQGSEA. The CDR3 runs 14 residues. Written as DNA, the CDR3 is TGCAGCGTTGACGGGTTGAATCTCTCGGAGGAGCAGTACTTC. Amino acids: CSVDGLNLSEEQYF.

This rearrangement joins TRBV5-4 to TRBJ1-2, with 7 bases aligning to TRBD1. This CDR3 comprises 15 residues. CDR1 and CDR2 from the germline V gene are SGHNT and YYREEE (reference sequence). After removal of 2 bases from V and 3 bases from J, the junction contained 7 bases not matched to a gene. CDR3 sequence (DNA): TGTGCCAGCAGCTTAGCACAGGGGCTAGACTATGGCTACACCTTC. It yields the protein CASSLAQGLDYGYTF.

This clonotype was seen at least ten times. This chain links TRBV2 with TRBJ1-6; D is unresolved. The CDR3 runs 12 residues. V lost 4 bases and J 5 bases, leaving 3 bases between the germline ends. Per germline, CDR1 SNHLY and CDR2 FYNNEI. For the CDR3, the DNA is TGTGCCAGCAGTGGTAATAATTCACCCCTCCACTTT. As protein: CASSGNNSPLHF.

The chain employs TRBV5-6 and TRBJ2-7; 7 bases align to TRBD2. CDR1 is SGHDT and CDR2 is YYEEEE in the germline V gene. The CDR3 extends over 13 amino acids. The junction had 11 bases not matched to a gene; V was cut back by 7 bases and J by 7 bases. The CDR3: CASEAGESGEQYF. CDR3 nucleotide sequence: TGTGCCAGCGAGGCGGGAGAGTCTGGTGAGCAGTACTTC.

In its sample, this clonotype was seen many times. The chain employs TRBV7-6 and TRBJ2-1; 10 bases map to TRBD2. Germline V gene lookup returns CDR1 SGHVS and CDR2 FNYEAQ. This CDR3 spans 15 amino acids. V gave up 5 bases and J gave up 3 bases; unmatched junction bases: 4. CDR3 protein: CASSPGLAVYNEQFF. The CDR3 region has the DNA TGTGCCAGCAGCCCCGGACTAGCGGTCTACAATGAGCAGTTCTTC.

This clonotype was detected many times. The rearrangement uses TRBV7-3 and TRBJ2-5; D might be TRBD1 or TRBD2, each matching 6 bases. V was shortened by 0 bases and J by 5 bases, with 19 bases between the two germline ends. There are 17 residues in the CDR3. Germline CDR1 reads SGHTA; CDR2 reads FQGTGA. The CDR3 reads CASSLTGVWGARETQYF. The DNA of the CDR3 is TGTGCCAGCAGCTTAACGGGGGTGTGGGGGGCCCGCGAGACCCAGTACTTC.

Written as DNA, the CDR3 is TGTGCCAGCAGTGGACAGGGGGCAGTTGAAGCTTTCTTT. Amino acid sequence: CASSGQGAVEAFF. The chain employs TRBV2 and TRBJ1-1, with 10 bases identical to TRBD1. Trimming at V came to 4 bases and at J to 7 bases, leaving 3 bases not matched to a gene. The CDR3 runs to 13 residues. The germline V gene encodes CDR1 SNHLY and CDR2 FYNNEI.

This clonotype was detected ten times or more. The chain joins TRBV20-1 to TRBJ2-3, with TRBD1 matching 8 bases. Germline V gene lookup returns CDR1 DFQATT and CDR2 SNEGSKA (reference sequence). V lost 4 bases and J lost 4; bases outside the gene matches: 10. The CDR3 is 15 amino acids. The CDR3 protein is CSANHRGWDADTQYF. The DNA for the CDR3 is TGCAGTGCTAACCACAGGGGGTGGGATGCAGATACGCAGTATTTT.

This chain uses TRBV5-4 with TRBJ1-2; possible D gene TRBD1, 6 bases. The length of the CDR3 is 12 residues. Germline loops: CDR1 SGHNT, CDR2 YYREEE (reference sequence). V was clipped by 4 bases and J by 6 bases, with 10 bases between them. The CDR3 region is CASSPGQHGYTF. CDR3 DNA: TGTGCCAGCAGCCCTGGACAGCATGGCTACACCTTC.

The chain couples TRBV19 to TRBJ2-3; D may be TRBD2 (6 bases). The CDR3 has 14 amino acids. Germline CDR1 LNHDA, CDR2 SQIVND (reference sequence). Deletions cut 1 base from V and 1 base from J, with 6 bases between. DNA for the CDR3: TGTGCCAGTAGTATAGCGGGGGGCACAGATACGCAGTATTTT. It translates to CASSIAGGTDTQYF.

This chain connects TRBV7-9 to TRBJ2-7; the D gene could be TRBD1 or TRBD2 (5 bases each). Germline CDR1 and CDR2: SEHNR and FQNEAQ (reference sequence). This CDR3 is built from 11 residues. V was trimmed by 8 bases and J by 4 bases, leaving 9 bases between them. The CDR3 bases are TGTGCCAGCCAGTGGGGGTACGAGCAGTACTTC. Its protein is CASQWGYEQYF.

This clonotype occurred a few times. This sequence joins TRBV5-6 and TRBJ1-2, with no clear D. The CDR3 extends over 14 amino acids. With 0 bases removed from V and 2 bases from J, the gap between germline ends came to 8 bases. CDR1 is SGHDT and CDR2 is YYEEEE in the germline V gene. The chain's CDR3 is CASSLDGSNYGYTF. CDR3 nucleotides: TGTGCCAGCAGCTTGGACGGCAGCAACTATGGCTACACCTTC.